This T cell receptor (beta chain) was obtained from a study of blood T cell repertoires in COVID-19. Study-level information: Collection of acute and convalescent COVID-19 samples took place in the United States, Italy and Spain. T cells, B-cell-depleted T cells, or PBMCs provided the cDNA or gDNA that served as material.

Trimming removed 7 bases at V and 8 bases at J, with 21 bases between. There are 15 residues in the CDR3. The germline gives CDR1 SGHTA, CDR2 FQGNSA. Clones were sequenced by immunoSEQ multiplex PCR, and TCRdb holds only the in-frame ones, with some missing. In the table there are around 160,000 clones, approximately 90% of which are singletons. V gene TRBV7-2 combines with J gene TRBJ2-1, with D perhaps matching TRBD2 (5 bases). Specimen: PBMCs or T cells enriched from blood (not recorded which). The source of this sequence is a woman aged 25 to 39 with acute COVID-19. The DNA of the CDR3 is TGTGCCAGCAACACCGCGTACGGGATGGGCTATGAGCAGTTCTTC. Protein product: CASNTAYGMGYEQFF.